This T cell receptor beta chain was sequenced during a study of technical replicates of blood from several donors (dated by TCRdb to 2016 to 2017). This clone was observed a few times. Its antigen remains unidentified. Per-base quality was not reported, and no clone a single base away is much larger than it. Receptor amplification or capture employed the immunoSEQ multiplex PCR assay. Entries here come from immuneACCESS through TCRdb and include only in-frame sequences with V and J called. Some clones fail to appear in such tables; in the studies checked, an unresolved V gene covers under half of the shortfall, and the cause of the remainder is unknown. This sample holds 64,000 or so clones; more than 75% were observed only once. Jointly, the top ten make up 5.1% of the sample. The receptor was derived from a human donor in good health. Some clones in this sample may be carry-over from other donors' samples. The material sequenced was PBMCs.

In nucleotides, the sequence is TGTGCCAGCAGCTTAGTTTTCGAGGGGGCCCGCCAAGAGACCCAGTACTTC. Its translation reads: CASSLVFEGARQETQYF. The chain is assembled from TRBV7-2 and TRBJ2-5, with 7 central nucleotides matching TRBD1. V trim: 1 base; J trim: 1 base; unmatched bases: 9. Spanning cysteine to phenylalanine, the CDR3 consists of 17 amino acids. The read is trimmed to its CDR3 DNA, 51 bases read in frame from base 1. The CDR1 and CDR2 encoded by the germline V gene are SGHTA and FQGNSA.